The T cell receptor (beta chain) described here comes from a study of CD8 T cells in Susac syndrome. This CDR3 spans 18 amino acids. V lost 0 bases to trimming and J lost 2 bases, with 19 bases between them. The germline CDR1 and CDR2 sequences are SGHRS and YFSETQ. Reverse transcription of about 0.45 to 1 ug RNA was performed with random hexamers. TCRdb called the immunoSEQ multiplex PCR reads again in MiXCR, with one record for every CDR3 protein. The sample lists about 150,000 distinct CDR3 sequences; around 95% were seen once. The TCR comes from a human donor with Susac syndrome. Specimen: CD4+ T cells from PBMCs. This rearrangement joins TRBV5-1 to TRBJ2-3; no firm D call. CDR3 DNA sequence: TGCGCCAGCAGCTTGGGGGCCCGGGTAGGTTGGGCCACAGATACGCAGTATTTT. Its protein is CASSLGARVGWATDTQYF. Combining the CDR3 with reference TRBV5-1 and TRBJ2-3 gives the whole variable domain KAGVTQTPRYLIKTRGQQVTLSCSPISGHRSVSWYQQTPGQGLQFLFEYFSETQRNKGNFPGRFSGRQFSNSRSEMNVSTLELGDSALYLCASSLGARVGWATDTQYFGPGTRLTVL.